Listed below are T cell receptor beta chains from one sample, sequenced in a study of cytomegalovirus exposure and HLA in healthy donors. The data were produced by immunoSEQ multiplex PCR, yet TCRdb's version contains in-frame clones alone and is incomplete. The sample consists of about 98,000 clones, roughly 81% of them appearing once. The specimen sequenced was PBMCs. The receptors come from a middle-aged man in good health and CMV-seronegative. Each CDR3 is given with its conserved first and last residue. The order of the fields is J gene, clone size, D gene, V gene, CDR3 DNA, CDR3 protein. A D gene is named only where the DNA matches it firmly. The listing skips clone size in some rows; elsewhere it reads once, few, many or a size class.

J: TRBJ1-6
size: .
D: .
V: TRBV18
DNA: TGTGCCAGCTCACCAAGCTGGGACTCTCGTAATTCACCCCTCCACTTT
CDR3: CASSPSWDSRNSPLHF

J: TRBJ2-7
size: .
D: TRBD1
V: TRBV27
DNA: TGTGCCAGCAGTTCACCGACAGGGGCGTACGAGCAGTACTTC
CDR3: CASSSPTGAYEQYF

J: TRBJ1-2
size: .
D: .
V: TRBV2
DNA: TGTGCCAGCAGTGACGCTGGTCTCGCGTACGGCTACACCTTC
CDR3: CASSDAGLAYGYTF

J: TRBJ1-1
size: .
D: TRBD1
V: TRBV19
DNA: TGTGCCAGTAGTATACCCCGGACAGGGAGGACTGAAGCTTTCTTT
CDR3: CASSIPRTGRTEAFF

J: TRBJ2-5
size: .
D: .
V: TRBV11-2
DNA: TGTGCCAGCTTCCTCGGGGAGACCCAGTACTTC
CDR3: CASFLGETQYF

J: TRBJ1-4
size: .
D: .
V: TRBV5-5
DNA: TGTGCCAGCAGCTTGGGGGCGCGGGATGAAAAACTGTTTTTT
CDR3: CASSLGARDEKLFF

J: TRBJ1-4
size: .
D: .
V: TRBV28
DNA: TGTGCCAGCAGTTCGATCCAGGGCCCCACTAATGAAAAACTGTTTTTT
CDR3: CASSSIQGPTNEKLFF

J: TRBJ1-4
size: .
D: .
V: TRBV5-1
DNA: TGCGCCAGCAGCTTACAGGGAGCTTGGCGTGAAAAACTGTTTTTT
CDR3: CASSLQGAWREKLFF

J: TRBJ1-2
size: .
D: .
V: TRBV6-1
DNA: TGTGCCAGCAGTCCCAACTCCTATGGCTACACCTTC
CDR3: CASSPNSYGYTF

J: TRBJ1-1
size: .
D: .
V: TRBV6-4
DNA: TGTGCCAGCAGTTATAAGGCGGGCACTGAAGCTTTCTTT
CDR3: CASSYKAGTEAFF

J: TRBJ1-1
size: .
D: .
V: TRBV18
DNA: TGTGCCAGCTCACCCGTAACGGGGGGGAACACTGAAGCTTTCTTT
CDR3: CASSPVTGGNTEAFF

J: TRBJ2-5
size: .
D: .
V: TRBV6-1
DNA: TGTGCCAGCAGTGTTTTAGACCAAGAGACCCAGTACTTC
CDR3: CASSVLDQETQYF

J: TRBJ2-1
size: .
D: TRBD2
V: TRBV5-6
DNA: TGTGCCAGCAGGGAGGGACTAGCGGGATACAATGAGCAGTTCTTC
CDR3: CASREGLAGYNEQFF

J: TRBJ2-3
size: .
D: .
V: TRBV6-1
DNA: TGTGCCAGCAGTGACTTTCAGGTTGTGGGCACAGATACGCAGTATTTT
CDR3: CASSDFQVVGTDTQYF

J: TRBJ1-6
size: .
D: .
V: TRBV19
DNA: TGTGCCAGTAGTGGGTCGGGGGGTAATTCACCCCTCCACTTT
CDR3: CASSGSGGNSPLHF

J: TRBJ2-2
size: .
D: .
V: TRBV7-6
DNA: TGTGCCAGCAGCCCTGACACCGGGGAGCTGTTTTTT
CDR3: CASSPDTGELFF

J: TRBJ1-2
size: .
D: .
V: TRBV5-4
DNA: TGTGCCAGCAGCCTGAAGACAGAGGTGGACTATGGCTACACCTTC
CDR3: CASSLKTEVDYGYTF

J: TRBJ2-3
size: .
D: .
V: TRBV7-9
DNA: TGTGCCAGCAGCTTAGTTCGGGGGGCCTTTACGCAGTATTTT
CDR3: CASSLVRGAFTQYF

J: TRBJ2-5
size: .
D: .
V: TRBV7-9
DNA: TGTGCCAGCAGCTTAGATAGGACAGCCCAAGAGACCCAGTACTTC
CDR3: CASSLDRTAQETQYF

J: TRBJ1-3
size: .
D: TRBD1
V: TRBV7-9
DNA: TGTGCCAGCAGCTTGGCGACAGGGTCTGGAAACACCATATATTTT
CDR3: CASSLATGSGNTIYF

J: TRBJ2-3
size: few
D: .
V: TRBV19
DNA: TGTGCCAGTGTGGGCGAGTCTGGAAGGGGTACGCAGTATTTT
CDR3: CASVGESGRGTQYF

J: TRBJ1-1
size: .
D: .
V: TRBV7-2
DNA: TGTGCCAGCAGCTTAGCCCAGGACAGTGAAGCTTTCTTT
CDR3: CASSLAQDSEAFF

J: TRBJ1-3
size: .
D: .
V: TRBV2
DNA: TGTGCCAGCAGTCCTTCCGGCTCTAGGAGGGGAAACACCATATATTTT
CDR3: CASSPSGSRRGNTIYF

J: TRBJ1-1
size: once
D: .
V: TRBV7-8
DNA: TGTGCCAGCAGACCCCTCCGGGGATACACTGAAGCTTTCTTT
CDR3: CASRPLRGYTEAFF

J: TRBJ1-1
size: .
D: TRBD1
V: TRBV10-3
DNA: TGTGCCATCAGTGAGTCGACAGGGGGACAGAACACTGAAGCTTTCTTT
CDR3: CAISESTGGQNTEAFF

J: TRBJ2-3
size: .
D: TRBD2
V: TRBV7-8
DNA: TGTGCCAGCAGCTTCTGGACTAGCGGGGGGGCAGATACGCAGTATTTT
CDR3: CASSFWTSGGADTQYF

J: TRBJ2-1
size: .
D: TRBD2
V: TRBV4-1
DNA: TGCGCCAGCAGCCAAGTGTTTTCGCGGGGGGGGCTCTTTGGGGAGCAGTTCTTC
CDR3: CASSQVFSRGGLFGEQFF

J: TRBJ2-5
size: .
D: .
V: TRBV15
DNA: TGTGCCACCAGCAGAGATAGGACTCCGGAGACCCAGTACTTC
CDR3: CATSRDRTPETQYF

J: TRBJ2-3
size: .
D: .
V: TRBV5-1
DNA: TGCGCCAGCACCCAGGGGGGAGGCACAGATACGCAGTATTTT
CDR3: CASTQGGGTDTQYF

J: TRBJ1-1
size: .
D: TRBD1
V: TRBV19
DNA: TGTGCCACCAACCCTACAGGGGGCCGGACTGAAGCTTTCTTT
CDR3: CATNPTGGRTEAFF

J: TRBJ2-1
size: .
D: TRBD2
V: TRBV5-1
DNA: TGCGCCAGCAGCGCCTCCGGGACTACATACAATGAGCAGTTCTTC
CDR3: CASSASGTTYNEQFF

J: TRBJ1-2
size: .
D: .
V: TRBV2
DNA: TGTGCCAGCACCCGAGGGCCCAGCGGCTACACCTTC
CDR3: CASTRGPSGYTF

J: TRBJ2-7
size: .
D: .
V: TRBV5-4
DNA: TGTGCCAGCAGCTTGCGGGGGATCACCTACGAGCAGTACTTC
CDR3: CASSLRGITYEQYF

J: TRBJ2-1
size: .
D: TRBD1
V: TRBV4-1
DNA: TGCGCCAGCAGCCAAGATCTAGGGACAGGAGACAATGAGCAGTTCTTC
CDR3: CASSQDLGTGDNEQFF

J: TRBJ2-7
size: .
D: TRBD1
V: TRBV5-1
DNA: TGCGCCAGCTTCCCCGACCCCGGGACAGGGAGCTACGAGCAGTACTTC
CDR3: CASFPDPGTGSYEQYF

J: TRBJ2-6
size: .
D: .
V: TRBV28
DNA: TGTGCCAGCAGGGTACAGGGCGCTGGGGCCAACGTCCTGACTTTC
CDR3: CASRVQGAGANVLTF

J: TRBJ1-3
size: few
D: .
V: TRBV13
DNA: TGTGCCAGCAGCCCTTCTGACGGGGGAGCTGGAAACACCATATATTTT
CDR3: CASSPSDGGAGNTIYF

J: TRBJ2-3
size: .
D: .
V: TRBV15
DNA: TGTGCCACCAGCAGAGTTGCCGGGAACGGTAATACGCAGTATTTT
CDR3: CATSRVAGNGNTQYF

J: TRBJ2-3
size: .
D: .
V: TRBV19
DNA: TGTGCCAGTAGTATTCCCCAGGGAACTGCGGATACGCAGTATTTT
CDR3: CASSIPQGTADTQYF

J: TRBJ2-7
size: .
D: .
V: TRBV5-6
DNA: TGTGCCAGCAGAATGGACAGTGGATACGAGCAGTACTTC
CDR3: CASRMDSGYEQYF

J: TRBJ1-1
size: .
D: .
V: TRBV20-1
DNA: TGCAGTGCCTATCCACCCACTGAAGCTTTCTTT
CDR3: CSAYPPTEAFF

J: TRBJ1-1
size: .
D: .
V: TRBV5-8
DNA: TGTGCCAGCAGCTTGAGGAGTTCTGAAGCTTTCTTT
CDR3: CASSLRSSEAFF

J: TRBJ2-2
size: few
D: .
V: TRBV28
DNA: TGTGCCAGCAGCTACACCGGGGAGCTGTTTTTT
CDR3: CASSYTGELFF

J: TRBJ2-1
size: few
D: .
V: TRBV7-2
DNA: TGTGCCAGCAGCTCCCCTCCGTACAATGAGCAGTTCTTC
CDR3: CASSSPPYNEQFF

J: TRBJ1-5
size: .
D: .
V: TRBV7-6
DNA: TGTGCCAGCACCCCTGACCCCGGGGGTGATCAGCCCCAGCATTTT
CDR3: CASTPDPGGDQPQHF

J: TRBJ2-7
size: .
D: TRBD2
V: TRBV9
DNA: TGTGCCAGCAGCGTAGAGCCGTGGCTAGCGGGGGCCTACGAGCAGTACTTC
CDR3: CASSVEPWLAGAYEQYF

J: TRBJ1-6
size: .
D: .
V: TRBV5-1
DNA: TGCGCCAGCAGCCTATCTACCGGGAGCCTTAATTCACCCCTCCACTTT
CDR3: CASSLSTGSLNSPLHF

J: TRBJ1-1
size: .
D: TRBD1
V: TRBV5-5
DNA: TGTGCCAGCAGCCGCAGATTCACAGGGGGCACTGAAGCTTTCTTT
CDR3: CASSRRFTGGTEAFF